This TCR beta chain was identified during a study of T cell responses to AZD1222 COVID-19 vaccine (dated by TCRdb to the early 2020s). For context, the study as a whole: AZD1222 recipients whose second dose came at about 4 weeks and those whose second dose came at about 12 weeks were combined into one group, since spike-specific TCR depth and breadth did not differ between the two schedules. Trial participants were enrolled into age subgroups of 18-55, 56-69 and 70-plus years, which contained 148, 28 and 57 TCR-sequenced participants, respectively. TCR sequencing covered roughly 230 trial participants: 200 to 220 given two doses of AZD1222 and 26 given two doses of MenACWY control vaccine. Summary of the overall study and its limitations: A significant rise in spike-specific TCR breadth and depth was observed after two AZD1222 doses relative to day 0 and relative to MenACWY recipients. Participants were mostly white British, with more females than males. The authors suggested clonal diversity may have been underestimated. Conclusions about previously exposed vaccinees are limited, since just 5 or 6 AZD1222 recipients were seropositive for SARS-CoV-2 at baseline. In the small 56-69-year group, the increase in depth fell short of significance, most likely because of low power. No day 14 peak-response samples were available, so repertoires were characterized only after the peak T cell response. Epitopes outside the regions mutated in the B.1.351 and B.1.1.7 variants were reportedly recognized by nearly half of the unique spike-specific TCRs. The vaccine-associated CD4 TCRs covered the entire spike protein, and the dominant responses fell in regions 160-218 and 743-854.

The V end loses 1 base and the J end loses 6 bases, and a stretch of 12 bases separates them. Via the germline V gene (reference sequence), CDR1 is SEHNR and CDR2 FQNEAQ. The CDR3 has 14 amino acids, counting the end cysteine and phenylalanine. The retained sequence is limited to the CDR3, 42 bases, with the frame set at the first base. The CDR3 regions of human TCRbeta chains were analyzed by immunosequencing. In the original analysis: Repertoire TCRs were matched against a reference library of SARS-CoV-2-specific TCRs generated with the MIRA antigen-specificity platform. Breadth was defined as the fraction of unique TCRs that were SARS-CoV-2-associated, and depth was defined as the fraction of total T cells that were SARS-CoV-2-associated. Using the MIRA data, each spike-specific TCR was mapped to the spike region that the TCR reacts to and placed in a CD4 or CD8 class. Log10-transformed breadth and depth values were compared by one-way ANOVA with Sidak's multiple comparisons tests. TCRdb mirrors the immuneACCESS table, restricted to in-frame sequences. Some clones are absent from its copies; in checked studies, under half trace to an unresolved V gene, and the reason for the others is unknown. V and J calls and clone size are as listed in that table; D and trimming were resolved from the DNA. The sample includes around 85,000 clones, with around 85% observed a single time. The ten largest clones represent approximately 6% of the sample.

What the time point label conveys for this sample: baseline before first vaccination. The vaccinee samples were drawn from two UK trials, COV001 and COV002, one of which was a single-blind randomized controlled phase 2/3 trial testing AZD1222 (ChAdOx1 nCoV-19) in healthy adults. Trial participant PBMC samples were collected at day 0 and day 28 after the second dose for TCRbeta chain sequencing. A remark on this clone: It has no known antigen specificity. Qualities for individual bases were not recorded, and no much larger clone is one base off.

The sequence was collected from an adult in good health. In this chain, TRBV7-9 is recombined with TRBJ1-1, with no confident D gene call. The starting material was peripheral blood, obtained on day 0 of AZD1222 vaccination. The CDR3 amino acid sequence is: CASSLVVQISEAFF. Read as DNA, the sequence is TGTGCCAGCAGCTTAGTTGTCCAGATCTCTGAAGCTTTCTTT.